This T cell receptor beta chain was recorded in a study of T cell responses to AZD1222 COVID-19 vaccine. Study-wide background: Second-dose intervals near 4 or 12 weeks were combined. Study-wide points: Sampling captured repertoires only after the peak T cell response. An increase in Spike-specific TCR breadth and depth was observed after two AZD1222 doses. The sample set comprised mostly white British donors with more females, and clonal diversity was possibly underestimated.

Note on this clone: Its antigen is unidentified.

Germline V gene data show CDR1 as GTSNPN and CDR2 as SVGIG (reference sequence). This CDR3 spans 15 amino acids. V lost 0 bases and J 1 base, leaving 7 bases between the germline ends. Generated by immunoSEQ multiplex PCR, the TCRdb table keeps only in-frame clones and is missing some. The data hold 98,000 or so clones, with around 91% observed a single time. This chain joins TRBV30 and TRBJ1-6, with D unclear. The specimen was peripheral blood, collected on day 0 of AZD1222 vaccination. This sequence was found in an adult in good health. The CDR3: CAWSVLGSYNSPLHF. CDR3 in DNA: TGTGCCTGGAGTGTACTTGGGTCCTATAATTCACCCCTCCACTTT.